These T cell receptor beta chains were read from a single sample in a study of control samples from healthy donors and cancer patients. Only in-frame clones appear in the TCRdb table, and some are missing; sequencing was by immunoSEQ multiplex PCR. The table has 45,000 to 60,000 clones, 80% seen once; the top ten hold about 9.4%. Sequenced input: blood. The receptors here all came from a man between 70 and 80 years old in good health. Both conserved end residues are trimmed from each CDR3.

CDR3aa,v_gene
ASSLGAGSREETQY,TRBV5-1
ASSLGQGATGELF,TRBV5-4
ASSPWAGPRFPETQY,TRBV27
ASSYSLGNRDTQY,TRBV6-2/TRBV6-3
ATSAGTGQETQY,TRBV24-1
ASSVGPGERNSPLH,TRBV9
ASRLRDRVLYEQY,TRBV6-5
ATRPRGRLPDTQY,TRBV27
SVNGGDNTEAF,TRBV29-1
ASSTAGGGTDTQY,TRBV19
SVRVQTDTQY,TRBV29-1
ASSFSTSSYEQY,TRBV5-1
ASSPHRDGGNQPQH,TRBV7-2
SASKLAGGVTDTQY,TRBV20-1